The 14 T cell receptor beta chains listed next were all sequenced from one sample in a study of CD8+ T cells in alopecia areata. Extraction of RNA preceded its reverse transcription into cDNA, which served as the sequencing template. The repertoire was sequenced with immunoSEQ multiplex PCR; TCRdb's copy has only in-frame clones and lacks some. The repertoire consists of 150,000 to 200,000 clones, with 50% to 70% occurring once and the leading ten covering 14% to 15%. The sample here was CD4+ T cells sorted from blood, taken at week 0. The receptor set was obtained from a human donor with alopecia areata.

The chain's CDR3 is CSVVSPDRETQYF. CDR3 bases: TGCAGCGTTGTAAGCCCCGACAGGGAGACCCAGTACTTC. The rearrangement links TRBV29-1 to TRBJ2-5, with a weak D call TRBD1 (6 bases). Looked up from germline, CDR1 is SQVTM and CDR2 is ANQGSEA. CDR3 length equals 13 residues. Trimming stripped 4 bases from V and 5 bases from J, with 14 bases between. Using reference TRBV29-1 and TRBJ2-5 for the parts outside the CDR3, the full variable domain is SAVISQKPSRDICQRGTSLTIQCQVDSQVTMMFWYRQQPGQSLTLIATANQGSEATYESGFVIDKFPISRPNLTFSTLTVSNMSPEDSSIYLCSVVSPDRETQYFGPGTRLLVL.

The CDR3 coding sequence is TGTGCCAGCAGCTTACGGCAGGGGGGCTCCTACGAGCAGTACTTC. Its protein is CASSLRQGGSYEQYF. The genes are TRBV5-4 and TRBJ2-7; TRBD1 is a possible D gene (7 bases). Trimming shortened V by 2 bases and J by 0 bases, and 12 bases separated the two germline ends. Germline V lookup: CDR1 SGHNT, CDR2 YYREEE (reference sequence). The length of the CDR3 is 15 residues.

This chain links TRBV27 with TRBJ1-6; D gene unclear. Germline lookup yields CDR1 MNHEY and CDR2 SMNVEV (reference sequence). The CDR3 contains 18 residues. V dropped 8 bases and J dropped 0 bases, with 20 bases sitting between them. The CDR3 sequence is CASSIAGRLSSYNSPLHF. The CDR3 nucleotides read TGTGCCAGCTCCATTGCCGGGCGCTTGAGCTCCTATAATTCACCCCTCCACTTT.

This clone showed up just a few times. The chain couples TRBV30 to TRBJ1-2; D is uncertain. Germline loops: CDR1 GTSNPN, CDR2 SVGIG (reference sequence). Between the trimmed V and J ends, which lost 0 bases and 7 bases, there was a span of 9 bases. This CDR3 has 12 amino acids. The CDR3 nucleotides read TGTGCCTGGAGTGTACAGTCAGGTGGCTACACCTTC. Amino acids: CAWSVQSGGYTF.

The rearrangement links TRBV29-1 to TRBJ2-3; 13 bases are a match to TRBD2. V shed 7 bases, J shed 1 base, and the junction held 11 bases outside the gene matches. From germline, CDR1 is SQVTM and CDR2 ANQGSEA. CDR3 size: 17 residues. CDR3 bases: TGCAGCGCTGGTGGACTAGCGGGGGAGGTAGGCACAGATACGCAGTATTTT. This gives the protein CSAGGLAGEVGTDTQYF.

J is TRBJ2-4 and V is TRBV6-1; 14 nucleotides agree with TRBD2. The CDR3 is 15 amino acids. Looked up from germline, CDR1 is MNHNS and CDR2 is SASEGT. Trimming removed 6 bases from V and 9 bases from J; junction bases left unmatched: 7. CDR3 sequence reads: CASSRTSGGSGIQYF. CDR3 in DNA: TGTGCCAGCAGCCGGACTAGCGGGGGGTCTGGCATTCAGTACTTC.

The chain combines TRBV5-6 with TRBJ1-2, with D unresolved. Germline-derived CDR1 and CDR2 are SGHDT and YYEEEE. CDR3 length: 12 amino acids. V was pared by 1 base and J by 8 bases, with 9 bases between. This CDR3 reads CASSLNFGGYTF. CDR3 DNA sequence: TGTGCCAGCAGCTTGAATTTTGGGGGCTACACCTTC.

The chain employs TRBV9 and TRBJ2-5; tentatively, D is TRBD2 (5 bases). The CDR3 consists of 15 residues. Trimming stripped 0 bases from V and 2 bases from J, with 11 bases between. Germline CDR1 SGDLS, CDR2 YYNGEE. CDR3 DNA sequence: TGTGCCAGCAGCGTAGATCGGGATCCGCAAGAGACCCAGTACTTC. It codes for CASSVDRDPQETQYF.

This clone was observed a handful of times. V is TRBV2 and J is TRBJ2-7; D possibly corresponds to TRBD1 (6 bases). The germline CDR1 and CDR2 sequences are SNHLY and FYNNEI. The V gene lost 6 bases and the J gene lost 2 bases, with 8 bases spanning the gap. The CDR3 runs to 12 residues. CDR3 in DNA: TGTGCCAGCAGGGACAGAGCCTACGAGCAGTACTTC. Protein: CASRDRAYEQYF. The whole variable domain, filled in from reference TRBV2 and TRBJ2-7, reads EPEVTQTPSHQVTQMGQEVILRCVPISNHLYFYWYRQILGQKVEFLVSFYNNEISEKSEIFDDQFSVERPDGSNFTLKIRSTKLEDSAMYFCASRDRAYEQYFGPGTRLTVT.

J is TRBJ2-3 and V is TRBV29-1; 7 bases align to TRBD2. The junction had 17 bases not matched to a gene; V was cut back by 3 bases and J by 8 bases. CDR1 SQVTM and CDR2 ANQGSEA come from the germline V gene. The CDR3 sequence is 16 residues long. In nucleotides, the CDR3 is TGCAGCGTTGATAAGAATTCGGCGGGGGATTACGGTACGCAGTATTTT. Its protein product is CSVDKNSAGDYGTQYF.

This clone has more than one count but fewer than ten. The J gene is TRBJ1-2, the V gene TRBV14, with a tentative D call TRBD1 (6 bases). The germline V gene has CDR1 SGHDN and CDR2 FVKESK. This CDR3 spans 14 amino acids. Trimming left V 3 bases short and J 7 bases short, with 15 bases between. As DNA, the CDR3 is TGTGCCAGCAGCCACGGAACAGGGACTGGTGGCTACACCTTC. Residues: CASSHGTGTGGYTF.

The rearrangement uses TRBV7-9 and TRBJ2-1; 10 bases fit TRBD2. Germline V lookup: CDR1 SEHNR, CDR2 FQNEAQ (reference sequence). J was trimmed by 5 bases and V by 5 bases; bases with no gene match: 3. The CDR3 extends over 14 amino acids. DNA of the CDR3: TGTGCCAGCAGCAGGCTAGCGGGGGACAATGAGCAGTTCTTC. This sequence encodes CASSRLAGDNEQFF. The complete variable domain, with remaining parts taken from reference TRBV7-9 and TRBJ2-1, reads DTGVSQNPRHKITKRGQNVTFRCDPISEHNRLYWYRQTLGQGPEFLTYFQNEAQLEKSRLLSDRFSAERPKGSFSTLEIQRTEQGDSAMYLCASSRLAGDNEQFFGPGTRLTVL.

V gene TRBV27 combines with J gene TRBJ2-3; D ambiguous. Germline assignment: CDR1 MNHEY and CDR2 SMNVEV (reference sequence). The V end was cut by 6 bases, the J end by 3 bases, with 10 bases between. The CDR3 spans 13 residues. The chain's CDR3 is CASRPTGTDTQYF. CDR3 DNA: TGTGCCAGCAGGCCCACCGGTACAGATACGCAGTATTTT.

This rearrangement joins TRBV30 to TRBJ2-1; D gene uncertain. The CDR3 has 12 residues. From germline, CDR1 is GTSNPN and CDR2 SVGIG (reference sequence). With 0 bases removed from V and 6 bases from J, the gap between germline ends came to 6 bases. CDR3 amino acids: CAWSVLSNEQFF. The CDR3 coding sequence is TGTGCCTGGAGTGTACTTTCCAATGAGCAGTTCTTC.